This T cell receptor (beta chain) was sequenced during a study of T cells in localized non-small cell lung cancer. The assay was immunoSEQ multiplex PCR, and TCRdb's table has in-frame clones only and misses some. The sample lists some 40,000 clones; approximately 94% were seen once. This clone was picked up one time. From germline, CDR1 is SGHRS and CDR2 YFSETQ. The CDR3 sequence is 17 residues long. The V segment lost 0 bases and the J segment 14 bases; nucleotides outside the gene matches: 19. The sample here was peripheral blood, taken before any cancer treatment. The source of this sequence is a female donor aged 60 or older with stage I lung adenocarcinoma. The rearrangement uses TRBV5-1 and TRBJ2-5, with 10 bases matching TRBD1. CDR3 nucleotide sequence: TGCGCCAGCAGCTTGGTATCCCTAGGGACAGGGGTTCTTCCCATATACTTC. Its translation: CASSLVSLGTGVLPIYF.